These T cell receptor beta chains were read from a single sample in a study of T cell changes during pregnancy in multiple sclerosis. TCRdb keeps only in-frame clones here, not all; method: immunoSEQ multiplex PCR. This repertoire shows 50,000 to 75,000 clones, roughly 92% found once; its top ten account for about 2.6%. Here the sequenced sample was CD8+ T cells from peripheral blood mononuclear cells, taken in the third trimester of pregnancy. The receptor set was obtained from a female donor with multiple sclerosis, enrolled in a pregnancy study. The CDR3 runs from the conserved cysteine through the conserved F or W. Fields, in order: J gene, clone size, V gene, D gene, CDR3 DNA, CDR3 protein. D genes are given only for firm matches. Clone size is shown for a subset of rows, as once, few, many or a class of expanded clone.

j_gene: TRBJ1-1
abundance: NA
v_gene: TRBV28
d_gene: NA
CDR3nt: TGTGCCAGCAGTTTAGGGGACATCATGAACACTGAAGCTTTCTTT
CDR3aa: CASSLGDIMNTEAFF

j_gene: TRBJ1-5
abundance: NA
v_gene: TRBV27
d_gene: TRBD1
CDR3nt: TGTGCCAGCAGTTGGACAGGGGTCAATCAGCCCCAGCATTTT
CDR3aa: CASSWTGVNQPQHF

j_gene: TRBJ1-1
abundance: NA
v_gene: TRBV7-6
d_gene: NA
CDR3nt: TGTGCCAGCAGCTCACAGCCCATTACTGAAGCTTTCTTT
CDR3aa: CASSSQPITEAFF

j_gene: TRBJ1-5
abundance: NA
v_gene: TRBV30
d_gene: NA
CDR3nt: TGTGCCTGGAGTGTATCTTGGGCAAGCAATCAGCCCCAGCATTTT
CDR3aa: CAWSVSWASNQPQHF

j_gene: TRBJ2-1
abundance: NA
v_gene: TRBV5-1
d_gene: NA
CDR3nt: TGCGCCAGCAGCTTGGGAGGAAACATATACAATGAGCAGTTCTTC
CDR3aa: CASSLGGNIYNEQFF

j_gene: TRBJ1-4
abundance: NA
v_gene: TRBV13
d_gene: TRBD1
CDR3nt: TGTGCCAGCAGCCAACAGGGGGGAGATGAAAAACTGTTTTTT
CDR3aa: CASSQQGGDEKLFF

j_gene: TRBJ2-1
abundance: once
v_gene: TRBV29-1
d_gene: NA
CDR3nt: TGCAGCGTTGAAGATCTCGGGGTTGAGCAGTTCTTC
CDR3aa: CSVEDLGVEQFF

j_gene: TRBJ1-1
abundance: NA
v_gene: TRBV19
d_gene: NA
CDR3nt: TGTGCCAGTAGTTGGGGCAGTTACTTAAACACTGAAGCTTTCTTT
CDR3aa: CASSWGSYLNTEAFF

j_gene: TRBJ2-1
abundance: NA
v_gene: TRBV7-2
d_gene: TRBD2
CDR3nt: TGTGCCAGCAGCGCCCGACTAGCAGGAAATGAGCAGTTCTTC
CDR3aa: CASSARLAGNEQFF

j_gene: TRBJ1-1
abundance: NA
v_gene: TRBV28
d_gene: TRBD1
CDR3nt: TGTGCCAGCAGTTCTACACAGGGGGGGACTGAAGCTTTCTTT
CDR3aa: CASSSTQGGTEAFF

j_gene: TRBJ2-7
abundance: NA
v_gene: TRBV11-2
d_gene: NA
CDR3nt: TGTGCCAGCAGCTCGGGTGGGGGGGCAGGCTACGAGCAGTACTTC
CDR3aa: CASSSGGGAGYEQYF

j_gene: TRBJ1-2
abundance: NA
v_gene: TRBV19
d_gene: NA
CDR3nt: TGTGCCAGTAGTTACACAGGGTTCGGTGGCTATGGCTACACCTTC
CDR3aa: CASSYTGFGGYGYTF

j_gene: TRBJ2-3
abundance: NA
v_gene: TRBV2
d_gene: NA
CDR3nt: TGTGCCAGCTGGGAGACATCTACGCAGTATTTT
CDR3aa: CASWETSTQYF

j_gene: TRBJ2-7
abundance: NA
v_gene: TRBV5-1
d_gene: NA
CDR3nt: TGCGCCAGCAGCTTGGCCCGCGTGAACGAGCAGTACTTC
CDR3aa: CASSLARVNEQYF

j_gene: TRBJ2-2
abundance: NA
v_gene: TRBV11-2
d_gene: TRBD1
CDR3nt: TGTGCCAGCAGCCCCTCACAGGGGTGGAACACCGGGGAGCTGTTTTTT
CDR3aa: CASSPSQGWNTGELFF

j_gene: TRBJ2-3
abundance: NA
v_gene: TRBV5-4
d_gene: NA
CDR3nt: TGTGCCAGCAGCTCCCAATCAGATACGCAGTATTTT
CDR3aa: CASSSQSDTQYF

j_gene: TRBJ2-7
abundance: NA
v_gene: TRBV4-2
d_gene: TRBD2
CDR3nt: TGTGCCAGCAGCCAAGGAACCGCCCTAGCGGGTGTTTTCTACGAGCAGTACTTC
CDR3aa: CASSQGTALAGVFYEQYF

j_gene: TRBJ1-2
abundance: NA
v_gene: TRBV7-9
d_gene: NA
CDR3nt: TGTGCCAGCAGCCTCAGCGGTGCCCGGGGGAGAGGCTACACCTTC
CDR3aa: CASSLSGARGRGYTF

j_gene: TRBJ2-1
abundance: NA
v_gene: TRBV7-8
d_gene: TRBD2
CDR3nt: TGTGCCAGCAGCCCTGGGACTAGCGGGACTTACAATGAGCAGTTCTTC
CDR3aa: CASSPGTSGTYNEQFF

j_gene: TRBJ2-2
abundance: NA
v_gene: TRBV13
d_gene: TRBD2
CDR3nt: TGTGCCAGCAGCGAACGGACTAGCGGGAGAATCACCGGGGAGCTGTTTTTT
CDR3aa: CASSERTSGRITGELFF

j_gene: TRBJ2-1
abundance: NA
v_gene: TRBV2
d_gene: NA
CDR3nt: TGTGCCAGCAGTACAGGTCAAAGCTCCTACAATGAGCAGTTCTTC
CDR3aa: CASSTGQSSYNEQFF

j_gene: TRBJ1-1
abundance: NA
v_gene: TRBV13
d_gene: TRBD1
CDR3nt: TGTGCCAGCAGCTGGGACAGGGGGATGAACACTGAAGCTTTCTTT
CDR3aa: CASSWDRGMNTEAFF

j_gene: TRBJ2-1
abundance: NA
v_gene: TRBV6-1
d_gene: TRBD1
CDR3nt: TGTGCCAGCAGAGCTACAGGGGGCTTTGAGCAGTTCTTC
CDR3aa: CASRATGGFEQFF

j_gene: TRBJ2-3
abundance: NA
v_gene: TRBV27
d_gene: NA
CDR3nt: TGTGCCAGCAGCTTAGGACATCCTAGCACAGATACGCAGTATTTT
CDR3aa: CASSLGHPSTDTQYF